Listed here are 9 T cell receptor beta chains from one sample, sequenced in a study of shared clonotypes between healthy human individuals. Profiled with immunoSEQ multiplex PCR; TCRdb holds only in-frame clones, not every one. The sample contains over 300,000 clones, around 87% of which appear only once. Sequencing used memory CD8+ T cells sorted from blood. The sample's subset: CD45RO+ cells pooled with CCR7-negative TemRA cells. Receptor source: a man aged 18 to 35 in good health.

Remarks on this clone: The sample carries other DNA sequences with the same CDR3. The V gene is TRBV2, the J gene TRBJ2-7; perhaps TRBD2 as D (6 bases). Trimming left V 1 base short and J 3 bases short, with 7 bases between. CDR3 length equals 13 residues. Germline V lookup: CDR1 SNHLY, CDR2 FYNNEI. In nucleotides, the CDR3 is TGTGCCAGCAGTGAAGGACTAGGCTACGAGCAGTACTTC. This sequence encodes CASSEGLGYEQYF.

Note on this clone: Germline and junction disagree at one end, which may indicate a read error. The V call is TRBV10-3, the J call TRBJ2-7; D perhaps matches TRBD2 (6 bases). The CDR3 is made up of 14 amino acids. Germline CDR1 is ENHRY and CDR2 is SYGVKD. CDR3 residues: CAISESGSSHEQYF. CDR3 DNA sequence: TGTGCCATCAGTGAATCCGGGAGCTCCCACGAGCAGTACTTC.

Comments on this clone: Other DNA variants within this sample encode the same CDR3. This rearrangement joins TRBV2 to TRBJ1-5; 7 positions match TRBD1. The CDR3 has 14 residues. Germline V gives CDR1 SNHLY, CDR2 FYNNEI. V lost 6 bases to trimming and J lost 1 base; unmatched junction nucleotides: 3. The CDR3 reads CASRLQGSNQPQHF. CDR3 DNA sequence: TGTGCCAGCAGATTACAGGGGAGCAATCAGCCCCAGCATTTT. The complete variable domain, with remaining parts taken from reference TRBV2 and TRBJ1-5, reads EPEVTQTPSHQVTQMGQEVILRCVPISNHLYFYWYRQILGQKVEFLVSFYNNEISEKSEIFDDQFSVERPDGSNFTLKIRSTKLEDSAMYFCASRLQGSNQPQHFGDGTRLSIL.

V is TRBV7-9 and J is TRBJ2-5; D tentatively fits TRBD1 or TRBD2 (6 bases each). CDR1 and CDR2 from the germline V gene are SEHNR and FQNEAQ (reference sequence). CDR3 size: 16 residues. V was cut by 4 bases and J by 5 bases, with 20 bases left in between. Written as DNA, the CDR3 is TGTGCCAGCAGCTCTAAGTGGGGGGCGCTTCCGGAGACCCAGTACTTC. Protein sequence: CASSSKWGALPETQYF. Drawing the rest from reference TRBV7-9 and TRBJ2-5, the complete variable domain is DTGVSQNPRHKITKRGQNVTFRCDPISEHNRLYWYRQTLGQGPEFLTYFQNEAQLEKSRLLSDRFSAERPKGSFSTLEIQRTEQGDSAMYLCASSSKWGALPETQYFGPGTRLLVL.

The chain couples TRBV27 to TRBJ1-2; D gene unclear. Germline-derived CDR1 and CDR2 are MNHEY and SMNVEV (reference sequence). V was clipped by 5 bases and J by 1 base, with 8 bases between them. There are 13 residues in the CDR3. DNA of the CDR3: TGTGCCAGCAGTAATCTCGGTAACTATGGCTACACCTTC. The encoded protein is CASSNLGNYGYTF.

The rearrangement uses TRBV7-8 and TRBJ1-1; D may be TRBD1 (6 bases). CDR3 length: 14 residues. V was trimmed by 0 bases and J by 4 bases, leaving 9 bases between them. Germline CDR1 SGHVS, CDR2 FQNEAQ. In nucleotides, the CDR3 is TGTGCCAGCAGCTTAGCGGCCAGGGGCACTGAAGCTTTCTTT. Amino acid sequence: CASSLAARGTEAFF.

As to this clone: Other DNA sequences of this sample code for an identical CDR3. J is TRBJ2-7 and V is TRBV11-2, with 7 bases that match TRBD1. This CDR3 region has 14 residues. Germline CDR1 SGHAT, CDR2 FQNNGV. The V gene end was trimmed by 1 base and the J gene end by 2 bases; junction bases not matched to a gene: 2. In DNA, the CDR3 is TGTGCCAGCAGCTTAGGAGGGACAGCCTACGAGCAGTACTTC. This sequence encodes CASSLGGTAYEQYF.

This sequence joins TRBV19 and TRBJ1-6; D is ambiguous. Trimming left V 3 bases short and J 9 bases short, with 9 bases between. From germline, CDR1 is LNHDA and CDR2 SQIVND (reference sequence). The CDR3 covers 13 residues. The CDR3 coding sequence is TGTGCCAGTAGTATCGGTTTGGGTTCACCCCTCCACTTT. Translation gives CASSIGLGSPLHF.

Remarks on this clone: Relative to the germline gene, one junction end is altered; a read error may explain this. This sequence joins TRBV6-5 and TRBJ1-1, with 9 nucleotides matching TRBD1. Germline assignment: CDR1 MNHEY and CDR2 SVGAGI. The CDR3 runs to 15 residues. CDR3 in amino acids: CAISRGQGLNTEAFF. CDR3 DNA: TGTGCCATCAGTCGGGGACAGGGATTGAACACTGAAGCTTTCTTT.